This entry lists 10 T cell receptor beta chains sequenced from one sample in a study of shared clonotypes between healthy human individuals. Using immunoSEQ multiplex PCR, the repertoire was profiled, and TCRdb retains in-frame clones only, with some absent. This sample has about 480,000 clones, with around 74% found just once. Sequencing used PBMCs. These receptors were collected from a middle-aged woman in good health. Some clones in this sample may be carry-over from other donors' samples.

This chain connects TRBV27 to TRBJ1-3; no clear D. V was trimmed by 6 bases and J by 4 bases, leaving 13 bases between them. The CDR3 spans 14 residues. Germline V gives CDR1 MNHEY, CDR2 SMNVEV (reference sequence). The CDR3 here is CASRPSSSGNTIYF. The DNA of the CDR3 is TGTGCCAGCAGGCCGTCCTCTTCCGGAAACACCATATATTTT.

This clone was observed a single time. The V gene is TRBV7-2, the J gene TRBJ1-2; 10 bases fit TRBD1. Germline V gene lookup returns CDR1 SGHTA and CDR2 FQGNSA. The CDR3 contains 14 residues. The V and J ends lost 6 bases and 4 bases, in that order; junction bases with no gene match: 5. CDR3 sequence: CASRSGTGAYGYTF. CDR3 DNA: TGTGCCAGCAGATCCGGGACAGGGGCCTATGGCTACACCTTC.

The gene calls are TRBV30 and TRBJ1-5; D possibly corresponds to TRBD1 (5 bases). CDR3 size: 15 residues. V shed 1 base and J shed 2 bases, with 12 bases lying between them. Germline V gene data show CDR1 as GTSNPN and CDR2 as SVGIG (reference sequence). CDR3 in amino acids: CAWSEGASGNQPQHF. The CDR3 DNA reads TGTGCCTGGAGTGAAGGGGCGTCGGGCAATCAGCCCCAGCATTTT. Full variable domain (outside the CDR3, taken from reference TRBV30 and TRBJ1-5): SQTIHQWPATLVQPVGSPLSLECTVEGTSNPNLYWYRQAAGRGLQLLFYSVGIGQISSEVPQNLSASRPQDRQFILSSKKLLLSDSGFYLCAWSEGASGNQPQHFGDGTRLSIL.

In DNA form, the CDR3 reads TGTGCCAGCAGCGTAGCCGACGTTAGCGGGAGTGTTAGTGAGCAGTTCTTC. This sequence encodes CASSVADVSGSVSEQFF. The rearrangement links TRBV9 to TRBJ2-1; 9 nucleotides match TRBD2. Unmatched junction bases numbered 13, after V lost 0 bases and J lost 9 bases. Germline V gene data show CDR1 as SGDLS and CDR2 as YYNGEE. This CDR3 is 17 amino acids long.

The rearrangement uses TRBV5-6 and TRBJ2-6; a weak D match, TRBD1 (6 bases). Per germline, CDR1 SGHDT and CDR2 YYEEEE. With 5 bases removed from V and 2 bases from J, the gap between germline ends came to 11 bases. The CDR3 consists of 15 residues. The CDR3 DNA reads as TGTGCCAGCAGGTCCGGGACACCTGGGGCCAACGTCCTGACTTTC. This sequence encodes CASRSGTPGANVLTF.

The genes are TRBV19 and TRBJ1-2; no clear D. Trimming cost V 7 bases and J 2 bases, with 8 bases left between them. The CDR3 sequence is 12 residues long. The V gene's germline CDR1 is LNHDA and CDR2 SQIVND (reference sequence). DNA of the CDR3: TGTGCCAGTACAACAGAAAACTATGGCTACACCTTC. Translated: CASTTENYGYTF. Combining the CDR3 with reference TRBV19 and TRBJ1-2 gives the whole variable domain DGGITQSPKYLFRKEGQNVTLSCEQNLNHDAMYWYRQDPGQGLRLIYYSQIVNDFQKGDIAEGYSVSREKKESFPLTVTSAQKNPTAFYLCASTTENYGYTFGSGTRLTVV.

The J gene is TRBJ2-3, the V gene TRBV18; tentatively, D is TRBD2 (6 bases). The V gene lost 2 bases and the J gene lost 0 bases, with 9 bases spanning the gap. In germline, CDR1 is KGHSH, CDR2 LQKENI. CDR3 length equals 15 residues. CDR3 DNA: TGTGCCAGCTCACCATCCGGGACTAGCACAGATACGCAGTATTTT. Translated: CASSPSGTSTDTQYF.

Comments on this clone: Distinct nucleotide sequences in the sample also encode this CDR3. This chain connects TRBV19 to TRBJ1-5, with D tentatively TRBD1 (5 bases). Germline assignment: CDR1 LNHDA and CDR2 SQIVND (reference sequence). V dropped 3 bases and J dropped 7 bases, with 10 bases sitting between them. The CDR3 contains 13 residues. The CDR3 DNA reads TGTGCCAGTAGTATGGTGGGGGGACAGCCCCAGCATTTT. As protein: CASSMVGGQPQHF.

J is TRBJ1-5 and V is TRBV6-1; D gene ambiguous. Germline CDR1 is MNHNS and CDR2 is SASEGT. The CDR3 totals 12 residues. V lost 7 bases to trimming and J lost 0 bases, with 4 bases between them. In DNA form, the CDR3 reads TGTGCCAGCACGGGTAGCAATCAGCCCCAGCATTTT. This gives the protein CASTGSNQPQHF.

This CDR3 is CASSFGTSYNEQFF. Here the CDR3 DNA reads TGTGCCAGCAGTTTTGGGACTTCCTACAATGAGCAGTTCTTC. The V and J genes are TRBV27 and TRBJ2-1; tentative D call: TRBD2 (6 bases). This CDR3 has 14 residues. V lost 3 bases to trimming and J lost 1 base, with 7 bases between them. The germline V gene encodes CDR1 MNHEY and CDR2 SMNVEV (reference sequence).